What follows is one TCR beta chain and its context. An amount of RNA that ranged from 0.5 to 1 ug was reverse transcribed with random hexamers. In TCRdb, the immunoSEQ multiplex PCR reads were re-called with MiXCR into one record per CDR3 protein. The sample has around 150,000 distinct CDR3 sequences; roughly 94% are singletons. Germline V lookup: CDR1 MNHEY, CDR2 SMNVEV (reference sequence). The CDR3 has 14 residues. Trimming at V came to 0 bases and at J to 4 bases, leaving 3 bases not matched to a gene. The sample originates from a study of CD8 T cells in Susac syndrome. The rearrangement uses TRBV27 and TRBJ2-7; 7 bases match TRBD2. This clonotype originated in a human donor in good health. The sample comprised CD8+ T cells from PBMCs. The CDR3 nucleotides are TGTGCCAGCAGTTTATCGACTAGCAGGTACGAGCAGTACTTC. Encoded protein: CASSLSTSRYEQYF.